Listed here are 25 T cell receptor beta chains from one sample, sequenced in a study of T cells in Graves' hyperthyroidism and ophthalmopathy. TCR beta CDR3 region amplification was performed from RNA transcripts. HTBI primers were employed in a first-round RT-PCR of the TCR CDR3. From the multiplex PCR reads, TCRdb called clonotypes with MiXCR, one entry per CDR3 protein. The repertoire includes about 380,000 distinct CDR3 sequences, around 18% of them detected once, and about 38% sits in the top ten. Sequences were obtained from blood. These receptors all come from a man between 18 and 35 years old with Graves' ophthalmopathy.

This clonotype was observed a few times. The V call is TRBV12-3 or TRBV12-4, the J call TRBJ2-7, with a tentative D call TRBD1 (6 bases). The CDR3 consists of 17 residues. Trimming took off 5 bases at V and 4 bases at J, with 24 bases between the two ends. The CDR3 region is CASSPTPLGGLSYEQYF. The CDR3, as DNA: TGTGCCAGCAGTCCGACGCCACTAGGGGGTTTGAGTTACGAGCAGTACTTC.

At least ten counts were recorded for this clonotype. Written as DNA, the CDR3 is TGTGCCAGCAGTGAAGGTTATAGCAATCAGCCCCAGCATTTT. Its translation is CASSEGYSNQPQHF. The rearrangement joins TRBV2 to TRBJ1-5; D is unclear. CDR1 and CDR2 from the germline V gene are SNHLY and FYNNEI. This CDR3 has 14 amino acids. Trimming cost V 1 base and J 0 bases, with 4 bases left between them.

Ten or more counts support this clonotype. This rearrangement joins TRBV2 to TRBJ2-7; TRBD2 matches at 12 bases. There are 15 residues in the CDR3. The J segment lost 2 bases and the V segment lost 6 bases, leaving 5 bases of the junction unmatched. Germline V gives CDR1 SNHLY, CDR2 FYNNEI. The chain's CDR3 is CASRGGLAGTYEQYF. Written as DNA, the CDR3 is TGTGCCAGCAGGGGGGGACTAGCGGGTACCTACGAGCAGTACTTC. Combining the CDR3 with reference TRBV2 and TRBJ2-7 gives the whole variable domain EPEVTQTPSHQVTQMGQEVILRCVPISNHLYFYWYRQILGQKVEFLVSFYNNEISEKSEIFDDQFSVERPDGSNFTLKIRSTKLEDSAMYFCASRGGLAGTYEQYFGPGTRLTVT.

The chain is built from TRBV7-9 and TRBJ1-2; D not resolved. The germline V and J ends were trimmed by 8 bases and 8 bases, with 15 bases remaining between them. The CDR3 runs 12 residues. Germline lookup yields CDR1 SEHNR and CDR2 FQNEAQ (reference sequence). In nucleotides, the CDR3 is TGTGCCAGCGCCAAAGCAGGCGAAGGCTACACCTTC. Amino acid sequence: CASAKAGEGYTF.

There are a few counts of this clonotype. The V call is TRBV5-1, the J call TRBJ2-1, with a weak D call TRBD1 (6 bases). The CDR3 has 13 residues. CDR1 and CDR2 (germline): SGHRS, YFSETQ. Trimming removed 0 bases at V and 9 bases at J, with 10 bases between. The CDR3 region is CASSLDRVTEQFF. CDR3 nucleotide sequence: TGCGCCAGCAGCTTGGACAGGGTGACTGAGCAGTTCTTC.

This clonotype was detected a few times. This CDR3 is CASSWGAAYEQYF. CDR3 nucleotides: TGTGCCAGCAGTTGGGGGGCCGCCTACGAGCAGTACTTC. The chain recombines TRBV6-1 with TRBJ2-7; perhaps D is TRBD1 or TRBD2 (6 bases each). CDR3 length: 13 residues. Trimming pared 5 bases from V and 2 bases from J, leaving 10 bases between. Looked up from germline, CDR1 is MNHNS and CDR2 is SASEGT.

In this sample, this clonotype turned up many times. The chain is built from TRBV12-3 or TRBV12-4 and TRBJ2-5, with D possibly matching TRBD2 (6 bases). The CDR3 runs 15 residues. V was shortened by 1 base and J by 5 bases, with 14 bases between the two germline ends. The CDR3 sequence is CASSLGRARSETQYF. DNA for the CDR3: TGTGCCAGCAGTTTAGGGAGGGCTAGGTCGGAGACCCAGTACTTC.

The table lists this clonotype with many counts. The rearrangement joins TRBV12-3 or TRBV12-4 to TRBJ1-1; no firm D call. The V end lost 11 bases, the J end lost 5 bases, and 15 bases lay between the germline ends. The CDR3 sequence is 12 residues long. CDR3 residues: CAASFGRTEAFF. CDR3 DNA: TGTGCCGCATCCTTTGGGCGGACTGAAGCTTTCTTT.

Details on this clonotype: The junction departs from germline at one end; a sequencing error may be responsible. J is TRBJ2-2 and V is TRBV2, with 12 positions matching TRBD2. This CDR3 is 14 amino acids long. In germline, CDR1 is SNHLY, CDR2 FYNNEI. The CDR3 nucleotides read TGTGCCAGCAGTACTAGCGGGAGGACCGGGGAGCCGTTTTTT. The encoded protein is CASSTSGRTGEPFF. Based on the CDR3 plus reference TRBV2 and TRBJ2-2, the full variable domain is EPEVTQTPSHQVTQMGQEVILRCVPISNHLYFYWYRQILGQKVEFLVSFYNNEISEKSEIFDDQFSVERPDGSNFTLKIRSTKLEDSAMYFCASSTSGRTGEPFFGEGSRLTVL.

This chain uses TRBV7-2 with TRBJ1-3; maybe TRBD1 (5 bases). Trimming removed 0 bases from V and 1 base from J, with 7 bases in between. The CDR3 has 15 residues. Per germline, CDR1 SGHTA and CDR2 FQGNSA. CDR3 residues: CASSLAGGSGNTIYF. The CDR3 DNA reads as TGTGCCAGCAGCTTAGCGGGGGGATCTGGAAACACCATATATTTT. Drawing the rest from reference TRBV7-2 and TRBJ1-3, the complete variable domain is GAGVSQSPSNKVTEKGKDVELRCDPISGHTALYWYRQSLGQGLEFLIYFQGNSAPDKSGLPSDRFSAERTGGSVSTLTIQRTQQEDSAVYLCASSLAGGSGNTIYFGEGSWLTVV.

This clonotype came up many times. The V and J genes are TRBV7-6 and TRBJ2-2; TRBD2 aligns across 11 bases. This CDR3 contains 18 residues. J lost 4 bases, V lost 0 bases, and 7 bases had no gene match. Per germline, CDR1 SGHVS and CDR2 FNYEAQ. CDR3: CASSLARLAGQGTGELFF. CDR3 in DNA: TGTGCCAGCAGCTTAGCAAGACTAGCGGGGCAGGGCACCGGGGAGCTGTTTTTT.

This clonotype has ten or more counts. The chain's CDR3 is CASSEFLTLRDMNTEAFF. The DNA of the CDR3 is TGTGCCAGCAGTGAATTCCTCACCCTACGGGACATGAACACTGAAGCTTTCTTT. This rearrangement joins TRBV2 to TRBJ1-1, with D possibly TRBD1 on 6 matching bases. Looked up from germline, CDR1 is SNHLY and CDR2 is FYNNEI. This CDR3 region has 18 residues. Trimming took off 2 bases at V and 0 bases at J, with 19 bases between the two ends.

This clonotype has just a few counts. The chain uses TRBV18 and TRBJ1-1; 8 bases line up with TRBD1. Losses at the gene ends were 6 bases for V and 1 base for J; bases not matched to a gene: 4. Per the germline V gene, CDR1 is KGHSH and CDR2 is LQKENI. CDR3 size: 14 residues. As DNA, the CDR3 is TGTGCCAGCTCGAAACAGGGGGGGAACACTGAAGCTTTCTTT. Amino acid sequence: CASSKQGGNTEAFF.

This clonotype appeared many times. The chain joins TRBV20-1 to TRBJ1-1; maybe TRBD1 (5 bases). The ends were cut back, 6 bases at V and 4 bases at J, with 15 bases in the middle. The CDR3 length is 13 residues. Per germline, CDR1 DFQATT and CDR2 SNEGSKA (reference sequence). This chain's CDR3 is CSARPGGVTEAFF. The CDR3 nucleotides read TGCAGTGCCAGGCCTGGGGGGGTCACTGAAGCTTTCTTT.

The V gene is TRBV6-2 or TRBV6-3, the J gene TRBJ2-1; D perhaps matches TRBD2 (6 bases). V shed 5 bases and J shed 10 bases, with 21 bases lying between them. Germline V CDR1 and CDR2: MNHEY, SVGEGT. The CDR3 length is 15 residues. The CDR3 here is CASSTRGGRVDEQFF. The CDR3 bases are TGTGCCAGCAGTACCCGGGGAGGACGCGTCGACGAGCAGTTCTTC.

The genes are TRBV6-1 and TRBJ1-6; 10 nucleotides line up with TRBD1. CDR3 size: 19 residues. Germline loops: CDR1 MNHNS, CDR2 SASEGT. V lost 6 bases, J lost 2 bases, and 13 bases stayed unmatched. CDR3: CASSETSGTGATYNSPLHF. DNA of the CDR3: TGTGCCAGCAGCGAGACGTCCGGGACAGGGGCCACCTATAATTCACCCCTCCACTTT.

This clonotype was seen at least ten times. V and J are TRBV7-3 and TRBJ2-5; TRBD2 might be the D (6 bases). The V gene's germline CDR1 is SGHTA and CDR2 FQGTGA. This CDR3 comprises 13 residues. Between the trimmed V and J ends, which lost 5 bases and 5 bases, there was a span of 12 bases. This CDR3 is CASSGGAEETQYF. In nucleotides, the CDR3 is TGTGCCAGCAGCGGAGGGGCGGAGGAGACCCAGTACTTC.

This clonotype was detected a few times. This sequence joins TRBV13 and TRBJ2-7; D is unclear. CDR1 is PRHDT and CDR2 is FYEKMQ in the germline V gene (reference sequence). Trimming cost V 4 bases and J 5 bases, with 15 bases left between them. CDR3 length: 14 amino acids. The CDR3 spells CASSSTKGFDEQYF. In DNA form, the CDR3 reads TGTGCCAGCAGCTCCACAAAAGGGTTTGACGAGCAGTACTTC.

This clonotype has at least ten counts. The CDR3 sequence is CASSDSGGALSDTQYF. CDR3 DNA: TGTGCCAGCAGTGACAGCGGGGGGGCTCTGTCAGATACGCAGTATTTT. The chain uses TRBV6-1 and TRBJ2-3, with TRBD2 identical over 10 bases. Losses at the gene ends were 3 bases for V and 4 bases for J; bases not matched to a gene: 7. The CDR3 consists of 16 residues. Looked up from germline, CDR1 is MNHNS and CDR2 is SASEGT.

The genes are TRBV4-1 and TRBJ1-5; no definite D call. The V end was cut by 3 bases, the J end by 1 base, with 13 bases between. Germline values: CDR1 MGHRA, CDR2 YSYEKL. This CDR3 has 16 amino acids. In DNA, the CDR3 is TGCGCCAGCAGCCACCCGGGGATGCAGAGCAATCAGCCCCAGCATTTT. This gives the protein CASSHPGMQSNQPQHF.

This clonotype has at least ten counts. This rearrangement joins TRBV6-6 to TRBJ2-1; TRBD2 agrees at 7 bases. Losses at the gene ends were 2 bases for V and 1 base for J; bases not matched to a gene: 5. The V gene's germline CDR1 is MNHNY and CDR2 SVGAGI (reference sequence). This CDR3 contains 16 residues. The CDR3 nucleotides are TGTGCCAGCAGTTACCAAAGCGGGGTGTCCTACAATGAGCAGTTCTTC. As protein: CASSYQSGVSYNEQFF.

This clonotype was detected a few times. The J gene is TRBJ2-5, the V gene TRBV15; TRBD2 matches 9 bases. J was trimmed by 5 bases and V by 0 bases; bases with no gene match: 4. This CDR3 has 15 residues. Germline assignment: CDR1 LNHNV and CDR2 YYDKDF (reference sequence). CDR3 DNA: TGTGCCACCAGCAGAGATCGGACTAGCGTTGAGACCCAGTACTTC. This codes for CATSRDRTSVETQYF. The full variable domain, its missing parts supplied by reference TRBV15 and TRBJ2-5, is DAMVIQNPRYQVTQFGKPVTLSCSQTLNHNVMYWYQQKSSQAPKLLFHYYDKDFNNEADTPDNFQSRRPNTSFCFLDIRSPGLGDTAMYLCATSRDRTSVETQYFGPGTRLLVL.

This clonotype has ten or more counts. The chain recombines TRBV28 with TRBJ2-3; D perhaps matches TRBD2 (7 bases). The V gene lost 3 bases and the J gene lost 9 bases, with 16 bases spanning the gap. CDR1 MDHEN and CDR2 SYDVKM come from the germline V gene. CDR3 length equals 14 residues. CDR3 sequence (DNA): TGTGCCAGCAGTTTGGTAGGGGGAGGGGGGACGCAGTATTTT. Amino acids: CASSLVGGGGTQYF.

This clonotype was seen only a few times. This rearrangement joins TRBV20-1 to TRBJ1-3; no clear D gene. CDR3 size: 13 residues. Germline CDR1 reads DFQATT; CDR2 reads SNEGSKA (reference sequence). The V end was cut by 5 bases, the J end by 3 bases, with 11 bases between. The CDR3 here is CSAAWDRGNTIYF. The CDR3 DNA reads TGCAGTGCTGCCTGGGATCGTGGAAACACCATATATTTT.

The sample holds many counts of this clonotype. The V call is TRBV28, the J call TRBJ2-5; D ambiguous. Between the trimmed V and J ends, which lost 4 bases and 2 bases, there was a span of 11 bases. The CDR3 covers 14 residues. CDR1 is MDHEN, CDR2 SYDVKM, per germline. CDR3 residues: CASSSAALQETQYF. Written as DNA, the CDR3 is TGTGCCAGCAGTTCCGCGGCCCTGCAAGAGACCCAGTACTTC.